The 9 T cell receptor beta chains presented below share a single source sample, sequenced in a study of cytomegalovirus exposure and HLA in healthy donors. The repertoire was sequenced with immunoSEQ multiplex PCR; TCRdb's copy has only in-frame clones and lacks some. The sample consists of a few hundred thousand clones, roughly 88% of them appearing once. Sequencing input: PBMCs. The origin of the receptors is a man aged 25-40 years in good health and CMV-seronegative.

This clone was observed a single time. This rearrangement joins TRBV14 to TRBJ1-2, with D unclear. V shed 2 bases and J shed 2 bases, with 9 bases lying between them. Germline V gene data show CDR1 as SGHDN and CDR2 as FVKESK. The length of the CDR3 is 14 residues. The CDR3 coding sequence is TGTGCCAGCAGCCAACAACAGAGAAACTATGGCTACACCTTC. Translated, it gives CASSQQQRNYGYTF.

This clone was observed a handful of times. The rearrangement uses TRBV19 and TRBJ1-6; TRBD1 is a possible D gene (5 bases). Looked up from germline, CDR1 is LNHDA and CDR2 is SQIVND (reference sequence). Trimming removed 3 bases from V and 10 bases from J, with 13 bases in between. This CDR3 comprises 14 residues. CDR3 loop: CASSIPGFDSPLHF. CDR3 sequence (DNA): TGTGCCAGTAGTATTCCAGGGTTCGACTCACCCCTCCACTTT.

The chain combines TRBV27 with TRBJ2-2; D not resolved. This CDR3 is built from 14 residues. Per germline, CDR1 MNHEY and CDR2 SMNVEV (reference sequence). V lost 1 base to trimming and J lost 1 base, with 4 bases between them. The CDR3, as DNA: TGTGCCAGCAGTTTATTTCAGAACACCGGGGAGCTGTTTTTT. Its protein is CASSLFQNTGELFF.

CDR3 residues: CASSILGAKGQPQHF. CDR3 coding DNA: TGTGCCAGTAGTATACTGGGGGCGAAAGGTCAGCCCCAGCATTTT. The chain has TRBV19 and TRBJ1-5; D possibly corresponds to TRBD1 (6 bases). This CDR3 contains 15 residues. The V end lost 2 bases, the J end lost 6 bases, and 14 bases lay between the germline ends. Germline lookup yields CDR1 LNHDA and CDR2 SQIVND (reference sequence). Combining the CDR3 with reference TRBV19 and TRBJ1-5 gives the whole variable domain DGGITQSPKYLFRKEGQNVTLSCEQNLNHDAMYWYRQDPGQGLRLIYYSQIVNDFQKGDIAEGYSVSREKKESFPLTVTSAQKNPTAFYLCASSILGAKGQPQHFGDGTRLSIL.

CDR3 nucleotide sequence: TGTGCCATCAGCGGACAGGGGAGAAACGGCGAGCAGTACTTC. It is translated as CAISGQGRNGEQYF. The chain joins TRBV10-3 to TRBJ2-7; 9 nucleotides line up with TRBD1. CDR1 ENHRY and CDR2 SYGVKD come from the germline V gene. V was pared by 6 bases and J by 6 bases, with 9 bases of the junction left unmatched. CDR3 size: 14 residues.

This clone was found once. V and J are TRBV6-1 and TRBJ1-2, with TRBD1 matching 7 bases. Trimming removed 8 bases from V and 2 bases from J; junction bases left unmatched: 8. The CDR3 is 14 amino acids. The V gene's germline CDR1 is MNHNS and CDR2 SASEGT. The CDR3 reads CASLRQGGNYGYTF. DNA of the CDR3: TGTGCCAGCCTTCGACAGGGAGGAAACTATGGCTACACCTTC.

The chain carries TRBV7-9 and TRBJ1-1; tentatively, D is TRBD1 (5 bases). The CDR3 runs to 12 residues. The germline V gene has CDR1 SEHNR and CDR2 FQNEAQ (reference sequence). Trimming removed 8 bases from V and 2 bases from J, with 9 bases in between. CDR3 in amino acids: CASLGANTEAFF. CDR3 DNA sequence: TGTGCCAGCTTAGGGGCTAACACTGAAGCTTTCTTT.

The chain couples TRBV19 to TRBJ2-1, with D possibly TRBD2 on 6 matching bases. From germline, CDR1 is LNHDA and CDR2 SQIVND (reference sequence). V was cut by 6 bases and J by 4 bases, with 16 bases left in between. This CDR3 spans 15 amino acids. CDR3 sequence reads: CASRGSGDLYNEQFF. The CDR3 coding sequence is TGTGCCAGTAGGGGCTCGGGGGACCTATACAATGAGCAGTTCTTC.

Only one count was recorded for this clone. The genes are TRBV14 and TRBJ1-1; D remains unclear. From germline, CDR1 is SGHDN and CDR2 FVKESK. The V end was cut by 4 bases, the J end by 1 base, with 10 bases between. The CDR3 consists of 14 residues. This CDR3 reads CASSLFAGNTEAFF. In DNA form, the CDR3 reads TGTGCCAGCAGCCTTTTTGCGGGGAACACTGAAGCTTTCTTT.